A single sample gave rise to the 17 T cell receptor beta chains below, sequenced in a study of OX40 agonist ivuxolimab in advanced cancers. The assay was immunoSEQ multiplex PCR, and TCRdb's table has in-frame clones only and misses some. The table records some 35,000 clones, roughly 80% of them present only once. The sample consisted of CD4+ or CD8+ T cells sorted from blood, taken in a trial of the OX40 agonist ivuxolimab. Receptors were obtained from an adult with an advanced solid tumor such as melanoma, head and neck, liver or kidney cancer.

This clone showed up just once. J is TRBJ1-2 and V is TRBV28, with a possible D match to TRBD1 (5 bases). V was trimmed by 6 bases and J by 0 bases, leaving 5 bases between them. Per germline, CDR1 MDHEN and CDR2 SYDVKM. CDR3 length equals 12 residues. The DNA for the CDR3 is TGTGCCAGCAGGACAGCTAACTATGGCTACACCTTC. This translates into CASRTANYGYTF.

This chain uses TRBV5-1 with TRBJ2-1; a possible D gene is TRBD2 (7 bases). The V end was cut by 3 bases, the J end by 7 bases, with 20 bases between. The germline V gene encodes CDR1 SGHRS and CDR2 YFSETQ. The CDR3 is 16 amino acids. CDR3 coding DNA: TGCGCCAGCAGCTCACCAGGGGCGGGAGTGGGGAATGAGCAGTTCTTC. Amino acid sequence: CASSSPGAGVGNEQFF.

The J gene is TRBJ2-7, the V gene TRBV7-9; 7 nucleotides line up with TRBD1. Germline V lookup: CDR1 SEHNR, CDR2 FQNEAQ (reference sequence). The V and J ends lost 5 bases and 6 bases, in that order; junction bases with no gene match: 10. The CDR3 consists of 14 residues. CDR3 residues: CASSHRGQGSEQYF. The CDR3 nucleotides are TGTGCCAGCAGCCATAGGGGGCAGGGCAGCGAGCAGTACTTC.

The chain's CDR3 is CASSSIDRIGPYEQYF. CDR3 DNA sequence: TGTGCCAGCAGCTCTATTGACAGGATTGGGCCCTACGAGCAGTACTTC. This chain links TRBV11-2 with TRBJ2-7; possibly TRBD1 for D (6 bases). The V gene's germline CDR1 is SGHAT and CDR2 FQNNGV. Trimming shortened V by 4 bases and J by 2 bases, and 18 bases separated the two germline ends. The length of the CDR3 is 16 residues.

This clone occurred once. The chain employs TRBV28 and TRBJ1-2; perhaps TRBD1 as D (5 bases). The V and J ends lost 5 bases and 4 bases respectively, with 20 bases between them. CDR1 and CDR2 (germline): MDHEN, SYDVKM. The CDR3 spans 16 residues. This chain's CDR3 is CASSPMAVGVGYGYTF. In DNA, the CDR3 is TGTGCCAGCAGTCCCATGGCCGTAGGGGTGGGCTATGGCTACACCTTC.

This clone has more than one count but fewer than ten. This sequence joins TRBV7-2 and TRBJ2-4; the match to TRBD1 covers 9 bases. The J segment lost 5 bases and the V segment lost 5 bases, leaving 4 bases of the junction unmatched. Germline V gene sequence: CDR1 SGHTA, CDR2 FQGNSA. This CDR3 is 14 amino acids long. As DNA, the CDR3 is TGTGCCAGCAGCCCACGGACAGGGGAAAACATTCAGTACTTC. Translated: CASSPRTGENIQYF.

The chain recombines TRBV7-2 with TRBJ2-7, with 10 bases that match TRBD2. J gave up 2 bases and V 7 bases, and 5 bases lay outside the gene matches. The CDR3 is 14 residues long. Germline-derived CDR1 and CDR2 are SGHTA and FQGNSA. In nucleotides, the CDR3 is TGTGCCAGCACCCCCCTAGCGGGAGCCTACGAGCAGTACTTC. This translates into CASTPLAGAYEQYF.

The rearrangement links TRBV14 to TRBJ2-7; D call uncertain. V lost 3 bases and J lost 2, with 14 bases in between. This CDR3 region has 15 residues. From germline, CDR1 is SGHDN and CDR2 FVKESK. In DNA form, the CDR3 reads TGTGCCAGCAGCCACCGCAGAGACCCCACCTACGAGCAGTACTTC. This translates into CASSHRRDPTYEQYF.

The chain links TRBV28 to TRBJ1-2, with D uncertain. Germline-derived CDR1 and CDR2 are MDHEN and SYDVKM. Trimming removed 6 bases from V and 4 bases from J, with 6 bases in between. The CDR3 has 11 amino acids. This chain's CDR3 is CASRWSYGYTF. The CDR3 DNA is TGTGCCAGCAGGTGGAGCTATGGCTACACCTTC.

This clone was counted only a few times. The V call is TRBV27, the J call TRBJ2-2, with D perhaps TRBD2 (6 bases). The CDR3 extends over 13 amino acids. V lost 3 bases and J lost 6, with 8 bases in between. Germline-derived CDR1 and CDR2 are MNHEY and SMNVEV (reference sequence). The CDR3 DNA sequence: TGTGCCAGCAGTTTTCGGGACTCCGGGGAGCTGTTTTTT. It yields the protein CASSFRDSGELFF.

The chain recombines TRBV19 with TRBJ1-4, with D possibly TRBD1 on 5 matching bases. V shed 3 bases and J shed 6 bases, with 11 bases lying between them. Per the germline V gene, CDR1 is LNHDA and CDR2 is SQIVND (reference sequence). The CDR3 has 14 amino acids. The CDR3: CASSIGGADEKLFF. CDR3 nucleotide sequence: TGTGCCAGTAGTATTGGAGGGGCGGATGAAAAACTGTTTTTT.

This rearrangement joins TRBV18 to TRBJ2-4; TRBD1 agrees at 7 bases. Germline CDR1 reads KGHSH; CDR2 reads LQKENI. The V gene end was trimmed by 1 base and the J gene end by 6 bases; junction bases not matched to a gene: 3. CDR3 length equals 14 residues. The CDR3 sequence: CASSPQGALNIQYF. For the CDR3, the DNA is TGTGCCAGCTCACCACAGGGGGCCCTAAACATTCAGTACTTC.

This clone has a handful of counts. V and J are TRBV14 and TRBJ1-2, with 8 bases matching TRBD1. Germline CDR1 and CDR2: SGHDN and FVKESK. Trimming removed 1 base from V and 3 bases from J; junction bases left unmatched: 4. The CDR3 loop spans 15 amino acids. The CDR3 protein is CASSQGAGGYYGYTF. DNA for the CDR3: TGTGCCAGCAGCCAAGGGGCAGGGGGCTACTATGGCTACACCTTC.

V is TRBV2 and J is TRBJ1-1; possible D gene TRBD1, 5 bases. Germline CDR1 and CDR2: SNHLY and FYNNEI. CDR3 length: 14 residues. With 0 bases removed from V and 5 bases from J, the gap between germline ends came to 10 bases. Here the CDR3 DNA reads TGTGCCAGCAGTGAAGCGCTTGGGGGAACTGAAGCTTTCTTT. Amino acids: CASSEALGGTEAFF.

The rearrangement joins TRBV29-1 to TRBJ2-1; 12 nucleotides match TRBD2. This CDR3 is built from 16 residues. With 1 base clipped from V and 5 bases from J, the junction kept 6 bases outside the gene matches. Germline CDR1 SQVTM, CDR2 ANQGSEA. CDR3 in amino acids: CSVEGILAGGDNEQFF. The CDR3 bases are TGCAGCGTTGAAGGGATTCTAGCGGGAGGGGACAATGAGCAGTTCTTC.

The chain combines TRBV9 with TRBJ2-5; TRBD2 matches 15 bases. From germline, CDR1 is SGDLS and CDR2 YYNGEE. CDR3 length: 19 residues. V lost 4 bases to trimming and J lost 2 bases; unmatched junction nucleotides: 12. The CDR3 DNA reads as TGTGCCAGCAGCTCCGAAGGACTAGCGGGAGGGCGTCTTCAAGAGACCCAGTACTTC. Translating gives CASSSEGLAGGRLQETQYF. Variable domain in full (rest from reference TRBV9 and TRBJ2-5): DSGVTQTPKHLITATGQRVTLRCSPRSGDLSVYWYQQSLDQGLQFLIQYYNGEERAKGNILERFSAQQFPDLHSELNLSSLELGDSALYFCASSSEGLAGGRLQETQYFGPGTRLLVL.

This chain links TRBV7-9 with TRBJ1-3, with 8 bases that match TRBD1. J was trimmed by 0 bases and V by 5 bases; bases with no gene match: 3. Germline lookup yields CDR1 SEHNR and CDR2 FQNEAQ (reference sequence). This CDR3 spans 15 amino acids. This chain's CDR3 is CASSRTGSSGNTIYF. The CDR3 DNA is TGTGCCAGCAGCCGGACAGGGAGCTCTGGAAACACCATATATTTT.